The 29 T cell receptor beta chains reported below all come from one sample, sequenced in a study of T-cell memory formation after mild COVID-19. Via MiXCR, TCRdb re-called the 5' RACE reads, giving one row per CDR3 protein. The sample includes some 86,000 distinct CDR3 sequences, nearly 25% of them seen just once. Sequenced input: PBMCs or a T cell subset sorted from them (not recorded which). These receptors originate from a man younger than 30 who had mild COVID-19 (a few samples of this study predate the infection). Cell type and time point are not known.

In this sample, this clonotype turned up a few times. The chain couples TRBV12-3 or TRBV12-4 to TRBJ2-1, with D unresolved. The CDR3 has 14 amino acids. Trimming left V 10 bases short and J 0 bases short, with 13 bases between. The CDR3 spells CATIRRISYNEQFF. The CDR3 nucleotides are TGTGCCACCATAAGACGGATCTCCTACAATGAGCAGTTCTTC.

The CDR3 nucleotides read TGCAGCGTTATCCCCCTCGGGACAGGGGGGTATGGCTACACCTTC. It codes for CSVIPLGTGGYGYTF. The chain uses TRBV29-1 and TRBJ1-2, with 11 nucleotides matching TRBD1. Per germline, CDR1 SQVTM and CDR2 ANQGSEA. This CDR3 spans 15 amino acids. J lost 5 bases, V lost 5 bases, and 10 bases had no gene match.

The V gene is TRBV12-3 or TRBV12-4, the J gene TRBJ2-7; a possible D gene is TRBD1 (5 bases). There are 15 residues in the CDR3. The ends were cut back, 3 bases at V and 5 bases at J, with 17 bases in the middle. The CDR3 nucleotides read TGTGCCAGCAGTTTTTCGGCAGGGTACCTCCACGAGCAGTACTTC. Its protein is CASSFSAGYLHEQYF.

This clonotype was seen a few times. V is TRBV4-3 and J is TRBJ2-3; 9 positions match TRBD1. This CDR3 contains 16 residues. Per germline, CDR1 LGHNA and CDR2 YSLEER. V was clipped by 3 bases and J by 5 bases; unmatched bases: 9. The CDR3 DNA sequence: TGCGCCAGCAGCCATGCTCCGGGACAGGGTGAAGATACGCAGTATTTT. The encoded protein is CASSHAPGQGEDTQYF.

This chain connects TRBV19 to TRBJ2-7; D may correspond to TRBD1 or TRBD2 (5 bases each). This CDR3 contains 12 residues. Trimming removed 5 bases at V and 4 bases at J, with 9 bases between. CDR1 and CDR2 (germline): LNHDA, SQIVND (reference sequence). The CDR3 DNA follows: TGTGCCAGTAGTCCTGAGGGGTACGAGCAGTACTTC. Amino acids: CASSPEGYEQYF.

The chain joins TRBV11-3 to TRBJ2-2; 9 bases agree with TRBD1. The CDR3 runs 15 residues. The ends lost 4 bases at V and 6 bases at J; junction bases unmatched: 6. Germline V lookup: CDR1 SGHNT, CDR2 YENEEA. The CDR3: CASSSRTGVSGELFF. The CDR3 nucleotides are TGTGCCAGCAGCTCCAGGACAGGGGTGTCCGGGGAGCTGTTTTTT. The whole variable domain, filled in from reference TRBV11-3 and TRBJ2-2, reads EAGVVQSPRYKIIEKKQPVAFWCNPISGHNTLYWYLQNLGQGPELLIRYENEEAVDDSQLPKDRFSAERLKGVDSTLKIQPAELGDSAVYLCASSSRTGVSGELFFGEGSRLTVL.

The CDR3, as DNA: TGTGCCACCAGCTCCCGGGGGGGATCCTACGAGCAGTACGTC. Amino acid sequence: CATSSRGGSYEQYV. The chain recombines TRBV15 with TRBJ2-7; TRBD2 matches at 8 bases. V dropped 5 bases and J dropped 1; count of bases not matched to a gene: 4. This CDR3 contains 14 residues. Per germline, CDR1 LNHNV and CDR2 YYDKDF (reference sequence).

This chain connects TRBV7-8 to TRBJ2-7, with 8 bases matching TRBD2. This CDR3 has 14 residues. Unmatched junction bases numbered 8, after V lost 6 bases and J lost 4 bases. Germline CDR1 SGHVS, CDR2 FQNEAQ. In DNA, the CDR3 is TGTGCCAGCAGACGCCTAGCGGGCCAATACGAGCAGTACTTC. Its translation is CASRRLAGQYEQYF.

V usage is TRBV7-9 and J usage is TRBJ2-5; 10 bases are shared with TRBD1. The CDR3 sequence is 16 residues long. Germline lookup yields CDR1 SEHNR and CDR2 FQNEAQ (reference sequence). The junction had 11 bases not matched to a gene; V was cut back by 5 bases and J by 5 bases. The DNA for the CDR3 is TGTGCCAGCAGCAATTCGGGACAGGGGACGTCTGAGACCCAGTACTTC. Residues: CASSNSGQGTSETQYF. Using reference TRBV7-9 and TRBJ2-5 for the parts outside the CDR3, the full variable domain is DTGVSQNPRHKITKRGQNVTFRCDPISEHNRLYWYRQTLGQGPEFLTYFQNEAQLEKSRLLSDRFSAERPKGSFSTLEIQRTEQGDSAMYLCASSNSGQGTSETQYFGPGTRLLVL.

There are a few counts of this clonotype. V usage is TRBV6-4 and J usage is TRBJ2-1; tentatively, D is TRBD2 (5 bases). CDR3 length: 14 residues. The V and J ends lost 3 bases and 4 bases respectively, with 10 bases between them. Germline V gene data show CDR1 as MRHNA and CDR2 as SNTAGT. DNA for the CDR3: TGTGCCAGCAGTGAAGGGAGTTTATACAATGAGCAGTTCTTC. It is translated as CASSEGSLYNEQFF.

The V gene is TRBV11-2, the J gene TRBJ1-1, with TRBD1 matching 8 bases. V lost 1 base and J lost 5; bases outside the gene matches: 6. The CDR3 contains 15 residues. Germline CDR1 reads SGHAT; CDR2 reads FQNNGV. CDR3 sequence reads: CASSLAGTGGTEAFF. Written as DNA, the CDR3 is TGTGCCAGCAGCTTAGCCGGTACAGGGGGAACTGAAGCTTTCTTT.

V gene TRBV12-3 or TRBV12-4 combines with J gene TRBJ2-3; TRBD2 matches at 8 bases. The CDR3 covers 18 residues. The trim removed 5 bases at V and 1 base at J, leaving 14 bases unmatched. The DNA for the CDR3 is TGTGCCAGCAGTCCCGCCGAGAGTAGCGGGGCTCGCACAGATACGCAGTATTTT. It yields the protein CASSPAESSGARTDTQYF.

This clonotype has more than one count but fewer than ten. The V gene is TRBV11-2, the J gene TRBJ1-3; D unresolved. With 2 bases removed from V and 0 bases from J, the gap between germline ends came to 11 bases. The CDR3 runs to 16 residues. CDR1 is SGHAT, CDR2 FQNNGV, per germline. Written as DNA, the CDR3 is TGTGCCAGCAGCTTACACCGCTGGAGCTCTGGAAACACCATATATTTT. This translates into CASSLHRWSSGNTIYF.

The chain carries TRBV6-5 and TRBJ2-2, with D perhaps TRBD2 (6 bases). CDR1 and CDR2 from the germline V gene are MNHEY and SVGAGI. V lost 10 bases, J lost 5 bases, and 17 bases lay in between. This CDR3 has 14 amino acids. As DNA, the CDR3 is TGTGCCACCGCGAAAGCAGGGAGGACCGGGGAGCTGTTTTTT. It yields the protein CATAKAGRTGELFF.

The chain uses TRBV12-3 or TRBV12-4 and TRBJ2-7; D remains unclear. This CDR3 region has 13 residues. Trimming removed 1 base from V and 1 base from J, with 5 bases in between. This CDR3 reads CASSLGGSYEQYV. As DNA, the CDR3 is TGTGCCAGCAGTTTAGGGGGATCCTACGAGCAGTACGTC.

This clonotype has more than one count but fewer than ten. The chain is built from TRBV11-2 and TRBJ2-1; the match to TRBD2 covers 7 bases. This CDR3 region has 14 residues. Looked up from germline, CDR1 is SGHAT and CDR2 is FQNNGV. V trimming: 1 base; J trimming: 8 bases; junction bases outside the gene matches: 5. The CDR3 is CASSLGGGMYEQFF. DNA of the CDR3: TGTGCCAGCAGCTTAGGGGGGGGGATGTATGAGCAGTTCTTC.

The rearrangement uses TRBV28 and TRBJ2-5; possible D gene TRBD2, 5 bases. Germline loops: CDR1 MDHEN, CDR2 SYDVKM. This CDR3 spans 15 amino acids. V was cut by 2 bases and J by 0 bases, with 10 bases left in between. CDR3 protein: CASSLSGQYQETQYF. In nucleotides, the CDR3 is TGTGCCAGCAGTTTAAGCGGCCAGTACCAAGAGACCCAGTACTTC.

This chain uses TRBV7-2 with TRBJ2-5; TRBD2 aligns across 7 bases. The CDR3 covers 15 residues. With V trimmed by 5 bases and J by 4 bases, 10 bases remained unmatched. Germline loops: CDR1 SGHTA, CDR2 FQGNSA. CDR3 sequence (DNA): TGTGCCAGCAGCCGGGTTCCAACTAGCGTAGAGACCCAGTACTTC. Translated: CASSRVPTSVETQYF.

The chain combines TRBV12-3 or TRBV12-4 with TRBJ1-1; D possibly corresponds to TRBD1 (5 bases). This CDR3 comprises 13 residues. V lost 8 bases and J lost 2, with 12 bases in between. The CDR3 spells CASGFQGNTEAFF. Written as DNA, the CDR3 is TGTGCCAGCGGCTTTCAGGGCAACACTGAAGCTTTCTTT.

The CDR3 DNA is TGTGCCAGCAGACTGACAATGAACACTGAAGCTTTCTTT. This encodes CASRLTMNTEAFF. V and J are TRBV6-2 or TRBV6-3 and TRBJ1-1, with D uncertain. This CDR3 comprises 13 residues. Trimming removed 6 bases at V and 0 bases at J, with 8 bases between. CDR1 MNHEY and CDR2 SVGEGT come from the germline V gene.

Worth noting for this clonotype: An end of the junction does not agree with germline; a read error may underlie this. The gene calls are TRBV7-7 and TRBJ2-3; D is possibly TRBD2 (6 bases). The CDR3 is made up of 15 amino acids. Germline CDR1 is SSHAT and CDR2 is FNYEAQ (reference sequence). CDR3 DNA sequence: TGTGCTAGCAGCTTAGCATCCGGGGGAGGCGATACGCAGTATTTT. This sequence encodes CASSLASGGGDTQYF.

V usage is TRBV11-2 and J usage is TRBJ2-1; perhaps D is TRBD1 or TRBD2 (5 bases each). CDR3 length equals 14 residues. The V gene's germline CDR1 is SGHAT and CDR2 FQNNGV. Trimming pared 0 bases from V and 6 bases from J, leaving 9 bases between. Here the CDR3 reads CASSLEGRSNEQFF. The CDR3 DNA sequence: TGTGCCAGCAGCTTAGAGGGACGTTCCAATGAGCAGTTCTTC.

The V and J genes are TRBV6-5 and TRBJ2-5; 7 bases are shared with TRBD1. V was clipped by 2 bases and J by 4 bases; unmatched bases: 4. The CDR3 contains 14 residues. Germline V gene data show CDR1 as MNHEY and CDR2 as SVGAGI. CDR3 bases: TGTGCCAGCAGTTACGAAGCAGGGGGAGAGACCCAGTACTTC. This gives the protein CASSYEAGGETQYF.

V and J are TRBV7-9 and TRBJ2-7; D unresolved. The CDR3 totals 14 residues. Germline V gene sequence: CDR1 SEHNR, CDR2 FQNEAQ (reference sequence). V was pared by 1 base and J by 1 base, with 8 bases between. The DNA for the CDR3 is TGTGCCAGCAGCTTAGTGGTCCAGTCCTACGAGCAGTACTTC. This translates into CASSLVVQSYEQYF. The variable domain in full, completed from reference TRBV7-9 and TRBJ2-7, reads DTGVSQNPRHKITKRGQNVTFRCDPISEHNRLYWYRQTLGQGPEFLTYFQNEAQLEKSRLLSDRFSAERPKGSFSTLEIQRTEQGDSAMYLCASSLVVQSYEQYFGPGTRLTVT.

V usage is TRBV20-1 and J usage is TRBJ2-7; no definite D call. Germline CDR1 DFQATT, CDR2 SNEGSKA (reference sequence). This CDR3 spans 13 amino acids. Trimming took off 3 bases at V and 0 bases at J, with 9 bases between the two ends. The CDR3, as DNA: TGCAGTGCTAGGTTTAGTAGCTCCTACGAGCAGTACTTC. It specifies CSARFSSSYEQYF.

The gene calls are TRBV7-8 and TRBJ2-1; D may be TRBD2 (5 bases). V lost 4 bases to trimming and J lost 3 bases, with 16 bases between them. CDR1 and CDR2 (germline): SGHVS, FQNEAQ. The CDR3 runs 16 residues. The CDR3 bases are TGTGCCAGCAGCTGGGGAAGTGAGGGCTTCTACAATGAGCAGTTCTTC. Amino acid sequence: CASSWGSEGFYNEQFF.

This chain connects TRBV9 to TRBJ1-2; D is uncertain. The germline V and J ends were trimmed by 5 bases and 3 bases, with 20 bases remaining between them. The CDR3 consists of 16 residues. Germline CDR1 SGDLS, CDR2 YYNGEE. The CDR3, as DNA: TGTGCCAGCAGACAACCCCGGGAGAGAGGTGACTATGGCTACACCTTC. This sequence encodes CASRQPRERGDYGYTF.

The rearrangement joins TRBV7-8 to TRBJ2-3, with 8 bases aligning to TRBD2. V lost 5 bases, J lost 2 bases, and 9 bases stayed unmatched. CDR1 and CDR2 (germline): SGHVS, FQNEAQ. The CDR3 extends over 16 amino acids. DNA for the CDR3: TGTGCCAGCAGCCTATCGTTAGCGGGGCTCACAGATACGCAGTATTTT. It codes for CASSLSLAGLTDTQYF. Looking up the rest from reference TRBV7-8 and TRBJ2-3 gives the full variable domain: GAGVSQSPRYKVAKRGQDVALRCDPISGHVSLFWYQQALGQGPEFLTYFQNEAQLDKSGLPSDRFFAERPEGSVSTLKIQRTQQEDSAVYLCASSLSLAGLTDTQYFGPGTRLTVL.

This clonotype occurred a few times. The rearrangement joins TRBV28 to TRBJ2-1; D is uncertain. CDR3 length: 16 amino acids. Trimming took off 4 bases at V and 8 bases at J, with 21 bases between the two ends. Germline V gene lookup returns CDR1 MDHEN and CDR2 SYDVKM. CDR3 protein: CASSSTTRGLADEQFF. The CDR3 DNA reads TGTGCCAGCAGTTCTACCACTCGCGGCTTGGCTGATGAGCAGTTCTTC.